This entry concerns a single T cell receptor beta chain. The antigen it binds to is not known. No base quality information exists; no much larger clone differs at one position. Whole blood was collected in K2EDTA tubes by collaborating institutions according to the institutions' own protocols. For TCRbeta analysis, collaborator samples were shipped as frozen whole blood, as isolated PBMCs, or as DNA extracted from either sample type. This sample is part of a study of blood T cell repertoires in COVID-19 (dated by TCRdb to 2020 to 2021). Regarding the complete study: Samples covering the acute and convalescent phases of COVID-19 were provided by collaborators in the United States, Italy and Spain. Subjects who had been exposed to COVID-19, were actively infected with it, or had recovered from it provided the deeply sampled blood TCRbeta repertoires that made up the dataset. Where available, HLA class I and class II types were obtained from metadata supplied by the sample provider rather than from assay-based typing. The sample metadata nearly always contained a de-identified subject ID, COVID-19 status, age in years and sex. Samples were obtained from the ongoing ImmuneRACE study (first 160 participants) and from approximately 1,200 subjects provided by 6 global collaborators. The material from the prospective study consisted of cDNA or gDNA derived from T cells, B-cell-depleted T cells, or PBMCs. A freely available public database, intended as a resource for researchers studying the immune response to SARS-CoV-2, is where the repertoires were released.

The paper's findings and limits, for the study overall: How much clinical and demographic metadata was included differed by source and by participant, and the metadata was provided uncurated.

TCRbeta CDR3 regions were amplified from genomic DNA by means of the immunoSEQ Assay, a bias-controlled multiplex PCR. The original methods were these. The number of nucleated cells in each sample was estimated by amplification of reference gene primers within the assay. To quantify the absolute abundance of each unique TCRbeta CDR3 rearrangement, sequence reads were collapsed and filtered. For each sample, productive Simpson clonality was calculated as the square root of Simpson's diversity index over productive rearrangements. TCRdb re-hosts the immuneACCESS table, in-frame sequences only. Its copies lack some clones; in the studies checked, an unresolved V gene accounts for under half of them, and the cause for the rest is not known. The V and J calls and clone size are taken from that table; D and trimming were inferred from the DNA. The sample table holds hundreds of thousands of clones, of which roughly 91% were seen once. The ten largest clones capture 4.3% of the sample.

V is shortened by 5 bases, J by 5 bases, and the region joining them spans 12 bases. The CDR3 holds 13 amino acids from the cysteine to the phenylalanine. Only the CDR3 DNA is retained, 39 bases long and in frame from the first base. From a lookup of the germline V gene, CDR1 and CDR2 are SGHTA and FQGNSA. The sequencing sample was made of peripheral blood. The source of this sequence is a woman in her 30s with acute or convalescent COVID-19. The receptor chain draws on TRBV7-2 and TRBJ2-5; D gene: possibly TRBD1, on 6 matching bases. The bases read TGTGCCAGCAGCCACAGGGTTGGGGAGACCCAGTACTTC. The translation is CASSHRVGETQYF.